This T cell receptor beta chain was obtained from a study of tissue T cells after allogeneic stem cell transplantation. Study in general: Pathologist H&E review favored samples with visible lymphocytes for sequencing among multiple samples. Points from the study as a whole: TCR repertoires tracked anatomic similarity, regardless of disease or transplant status. This small cohort was clinically heterogeneous, and sampling depth was a limitation.

TCRdb's table, derived via immunoSEQ multiplex PCR, lists solely in-frame clones and lacks some. The table records 8,000 to 10,000 clones, 50% to 70% of them present only once. This clone was counted between two and nine times. Its cognate antigen is unknown. The CDR3 is 15 residues long. In germline, CDR1 is MNHEY, CDR2 SVGAGI. Trimming removed 8 bases at V and 9 bases at J, with 26 bases between. The input for sequencing was tissue from the ileum, taken at autopsy. The receptor was isolated from a woman between 18 and 50 years old with breast cancer. This chain connects TRBV6-5 to TRBJ2-7; D is uncertain. CDR3 loop: CASGSHQPFPDGQYF. For the CDR3, the DNA is TGTGCCAGCGGGTCACATCAACCATTTCCTGATGGGCAGTACTTC.